This entry describes one T cell receptor (beta chain). Method: immunoSEQ multiplex PCR; TCRdb's copy keeps in-frame clones and lacks some. In the table there are approximately 100,000 clones, around 80% of which are singletons. These data are taken from a study of glioma-infiltrating T cells after dendritic cell vaccination. Here the sequenced sample was blood, taken before dendritic cell vaccination. This TCR was recovered from a human donor with glioblastoma.

In DNA, the CDR3 is TGTGCCAGCAGGGACAATTATCAGCCCCAGCATTTT. This encodes CASRDNYQPQHF. The V call is TRBV6-1, the J call TRBJ1-5; tentative D call: TRBD1 (5 bases). The V end was cut by 6 bases, the J end by 5 bases, with 8 bases between. The germline V gene encodes CDR1 MNHNS and CDR2 SASEGT. CDR3 length equals 12 residues.